Listed below are T cell receptor beta chains from one sample, sequenced in a study of patients and donors after allogeneic stem cell transplantation. MiXCR, run by TCRdb on the RT-PCR reads, gives a single entry per CDR3 protein. The sample has about a million distinct CDR3 sequences; 18% are singletons. The specimen sequenced was blood, either unsorted or a sorted T cell fraction (not recorded which). Source of these receptors: a human donor who was either an allogeneic HSCT recipient or a stem cell or donor lymphocyte infusion donor (not recorded which). It is not recorded whose cells these are; they may come from a transplant donor. Both conserved end residues are part of each CDR3. The D gene is left open where the match is weak. The listing skips clone size in some rows; elsewhere it reads once, few, many or a size class.

j_gene,abundance,d_gene,v_gene,CDR3nt,CDR3aa
TRBJ2-3,few,.,TRBV12-3/TRBV12-4,TGTGCCAGCAGTTCTAGCTCGACTGGCCCCCTTACAGATACGCAGTATTTT,CASSSSSTGPLTDTQYF
TRBJ2-1,few,TRBD2,TRBV20-1,TGCAGTGCTAGTCCCGCTCCGGGCGGGGGGGGGAATGAGCAGTTCTTC,CSASPAPGGGGNEQFF
TRBJ1-5,many,.,TRBV5-1,TGCGCCAGCAGCGCAGATAGCAATCAGCCCCAGCATTTT,CASSADSNQPQHF
TRBJ2-7,.,.,TRBV20-1,TGCAGTGCTACGGACTCAGGCGCCTACGAGCAGTACTTC,CSATDSGAYEQYF
TRBJ1-3,few,.,TRBV12-3/TRBV12-4,TGTGCCAGCAGACCGCGTTTTCAGGGTTCGGTCGGAAACACCATATATTTT,CASRPRFQGSVGNTIYF
TRBJ1-1,many,.,TRBV20-1,TGCAGTGCTAGAGATCCGTCTCAGGATCTTGGACCCTGGGCTTTCTTT,CSARDPSQDLGPWAFF
TRBJ2-1,.,TRBD1,TRBV18,TGTGCCAGCTCACCTACCCGGGGACAGGTCAGTCACAATGAGCAGTTCTTC,CASSPTRGQVSHNEQFF
TRBJ2-1,.,TRBD2,TRBV2,TGTGCCAGCAGTGACGCGGCGCTAGCGGGAGTCCACAATGAGCAGTTCTTC,CASSDAALAGVHNEQFF
TRBJ2-5,few,TRBD1,TRBV15,TGTGCCACCAGACAGGGGCAAGAGACCCAGTACTTC,CATRQGQETQYF
TRBJ2-3,few,.,TRBV4-3,TGCGCCAGCAGCCAAGGAGCGGGCCCAGATACGCAGTATTTT,CASSQGAGPDTQYF
TRBJ2-2,.,.,TRBV5-5,TGTGCCAGCAGCCCCACCACAGGGTTAACAACCGGGGAGCTGTTTTTT,CASSPTTGLTTGELFF